This T cell receptor (beta chain) was observed in a study of T cell repertoires in cytomegalovirus infection. TCRdb fed the reads into MiXCR, producing one record per CDR3 protein. The sample has about 500,000 distinct CDR3 sequences, 30% to 35% seen once. CDR1 and CDR2 from the germline V gene are LGHNA and YSLEER. V lost 1 base and J lost 1, with 17 bases in between. The CDR3 is 18 residues long. Note on this clonotype: Its target is unknown.

Study-level points and caveats: It was HLA-C-restricted CMV-specific TCR beta clonotypes that dominated the response ex vivo.

This rearrangement joins TRBV4-3 to TRBJ1-5; maybe TRBD1 (5 bases). This specimen was cultured PBMCs, taken from culture after CMV antigen stimulation. The origin of this receptor is a human donor in good health (CMV status not recorded). Some clones in this sample may be carry-over from other donors' samples. The CDR3 region is CASSQGDSGRSSNQPQHF. CDR3 DNA: TGCGCCAGCAGCCAAGGAGACAGTGGGAGGTCGAGCAATCAGCCCCAGCATTTT.